The 3 T cell receptor beta chains in this list originate from one sample, sequenced in a study of T cells in severe cutaneous drug reactions. The iRepertoire multiplex PCR system with TCR subtype-specific primers built both bulk and single-cell libraries. TCRdb reanalyzed the multiplex PCR reads, giving one entry per CDR3 protein sequence and no DNA. This repertoire includes under 1,500 distinct CDR3 sequences. The patients sequenced had a carbamazepine-induced Stevens-Johnson syndrome or toxic epidermal necrolysis reaction. Sequenced sample: cells from a skin blister. The receptors originated from a human donor with Stevens-Johnson syndrome, a severe cutaneous drug reaction.

The chain couples TRBV6-1 to TRBJ2-5; the D call of TRBD1 rests on TCRdb alone, since no DNA is present to check it. From germline, CDR1 is MNHNS and CDR2 SASEGT. The CDR3 has 16 residues. The CDR3 loop reads CASSERGQGARETQYF.

This clonotype is called medium-sized based on its frequency. The chain joins TRBV20-1 to TRBJ2-7; the D call from TCRdb, TRBD2, cannot be confirmed without DNA. The CDR3 loop spans 14 amino acids. The germline gives CDR1 DFQATT, CDR2 SNEGSKA (reference sequence). The chain's CDR3 is CSARRANLVYEQYF.

The chain carries TRBV11-2 and TRBJ2-7. There are 13 residues in the CDR3. Germline V gene data show CDR1 as SGHAT and CDR2 as FQNNGV. The CDR3 here is CASSSSSVGEQYF. Based on the CDR3 plus reference TRBV11-2 and TRBJ2-7, the full variable domain is EAGVAQSPRYKIIEKRQSVAFWCNPISGHATLYWYQQILGQGPKLLIQFQNNGVVDDSQLPKDRFSAERLKGVDSTLKIQPAKLEDSAVYLCASSSSSVGEQYFGPGTRLTVT.